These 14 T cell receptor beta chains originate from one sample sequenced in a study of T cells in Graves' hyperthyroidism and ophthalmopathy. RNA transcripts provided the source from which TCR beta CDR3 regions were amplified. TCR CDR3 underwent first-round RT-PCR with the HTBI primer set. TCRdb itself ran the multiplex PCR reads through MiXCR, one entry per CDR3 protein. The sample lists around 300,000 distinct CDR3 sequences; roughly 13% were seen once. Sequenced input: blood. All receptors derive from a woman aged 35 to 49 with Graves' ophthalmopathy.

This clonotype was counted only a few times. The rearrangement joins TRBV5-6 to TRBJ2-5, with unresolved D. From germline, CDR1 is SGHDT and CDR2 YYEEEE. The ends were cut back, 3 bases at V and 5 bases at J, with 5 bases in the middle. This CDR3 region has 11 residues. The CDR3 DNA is TGTGCCAGCAGCTCGAGTGAGACCCAGTACTTC. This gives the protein CASSSSETQYF.

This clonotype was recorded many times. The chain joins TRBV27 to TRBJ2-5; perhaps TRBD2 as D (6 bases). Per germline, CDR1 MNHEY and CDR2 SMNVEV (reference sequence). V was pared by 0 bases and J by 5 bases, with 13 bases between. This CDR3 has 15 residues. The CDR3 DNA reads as TGTGCCAGCAGTTTATCGGGCCAGGGACTTGAGACCCAGTACTTC. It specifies CASSLSGQGLETQYF.

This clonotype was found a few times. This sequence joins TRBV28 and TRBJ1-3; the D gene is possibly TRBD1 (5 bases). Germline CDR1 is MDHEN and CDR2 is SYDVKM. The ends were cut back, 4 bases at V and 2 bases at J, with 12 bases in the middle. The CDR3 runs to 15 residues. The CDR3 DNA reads TGTGCCAGCAGTTCTGCAGGGTTCACTGGAAACACCATATATTTT. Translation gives CASSSAGFTGNTIYF.

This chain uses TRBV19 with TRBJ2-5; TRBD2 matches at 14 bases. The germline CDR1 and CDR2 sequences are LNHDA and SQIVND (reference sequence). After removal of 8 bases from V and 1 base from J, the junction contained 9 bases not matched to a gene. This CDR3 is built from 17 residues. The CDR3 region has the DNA TGTGCCAGTTCCATAGGACTAGCGGGGGGCAGCCAAGAGACCCAGTACTTC. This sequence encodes CASSIGLAGGSQETQYF.

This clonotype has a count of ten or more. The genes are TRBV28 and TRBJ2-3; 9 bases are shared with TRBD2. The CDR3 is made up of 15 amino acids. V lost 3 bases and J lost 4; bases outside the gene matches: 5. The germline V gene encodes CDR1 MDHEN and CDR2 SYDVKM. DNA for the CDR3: TGTGCCAGCAGTTTCGCGGGGGGGCAGGCAGATACGCAGTATTTT. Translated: CASSFAGGQADTQYF.

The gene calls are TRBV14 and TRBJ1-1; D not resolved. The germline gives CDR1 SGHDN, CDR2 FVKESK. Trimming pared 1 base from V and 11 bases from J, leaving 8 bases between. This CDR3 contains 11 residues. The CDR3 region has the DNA TGTGCCAGCAGCCAAGGGTCTAGGGCTTTCTTT. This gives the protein CASSQGSRAFF. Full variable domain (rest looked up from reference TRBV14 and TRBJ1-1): EAGVTQFPSHSVIEKGQTVTLRCDPISGHDNLYWYRRVMGKEIKFLLHFVKESKQDESGMPNNRFLAERTGGTYSTLKVQPAELEDSGVYFCASSQGSRAFFGQGTRLTVV.

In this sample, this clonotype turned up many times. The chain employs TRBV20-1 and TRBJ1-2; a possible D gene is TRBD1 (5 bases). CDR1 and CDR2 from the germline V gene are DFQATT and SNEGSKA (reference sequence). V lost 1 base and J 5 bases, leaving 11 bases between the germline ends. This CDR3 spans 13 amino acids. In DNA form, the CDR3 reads TGCAGTGCTAGAGGCGGGGGAATGTATGGCTACACCTTC. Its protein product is CSARGGGMYGYTF.

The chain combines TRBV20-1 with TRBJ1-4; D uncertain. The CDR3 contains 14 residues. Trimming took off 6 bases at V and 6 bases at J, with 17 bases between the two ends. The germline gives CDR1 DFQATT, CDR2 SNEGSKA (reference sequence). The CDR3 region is CSAEKSEQDEKLFF. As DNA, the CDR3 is TGCAGTGCCGAAAAGAGTGAACAAGATGAAAAACTGTTTTTT.

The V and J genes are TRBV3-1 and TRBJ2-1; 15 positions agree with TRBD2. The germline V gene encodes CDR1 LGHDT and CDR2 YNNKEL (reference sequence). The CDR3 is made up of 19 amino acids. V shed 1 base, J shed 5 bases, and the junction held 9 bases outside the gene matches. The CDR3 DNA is TGTGCCAGCAGCCAAGTTTCCGGACTAGCGGGAGGGCAAAACAATGAGCAGTTCTTC. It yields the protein CASSQVSGLAGGQNNEQFF.

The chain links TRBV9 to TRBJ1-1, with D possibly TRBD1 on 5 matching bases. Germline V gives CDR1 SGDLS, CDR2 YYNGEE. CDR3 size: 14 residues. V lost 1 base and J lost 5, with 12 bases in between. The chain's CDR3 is CASSVYGGGTEAFF. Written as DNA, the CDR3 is TGTGCCAGCAGCGTATACGGGGGAGGGACTGAAGCTTTCTTT. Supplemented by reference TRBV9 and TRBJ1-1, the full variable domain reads DSGVTQTPKHLITATGQRVTLRCSPRSGDLSVYWYQQSLDQGLQFLIQYYNGEERAKGNILERFSAQQFPDLHSELNLSSLELGDSALYFCASSVYGGGTEAFFGQGTRLTVV.

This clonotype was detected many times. CDR3 DNA: TGTGCCAGCAGTGGGACAGTTTCCTCTGGAAACACCATATATTTT. Amino acid sequence: CASSGTVSSGNTIYF. V is TRBV2 and J is TRBJ1-3; possibly TRBD1 for D (6 bases). In germline, CDR1 is SNHLY, CDR2 FYNNEI. Deletions cut 4 bases from V and 0 bases from J, with 10 bases between. The CDR3 is 15 residues long.

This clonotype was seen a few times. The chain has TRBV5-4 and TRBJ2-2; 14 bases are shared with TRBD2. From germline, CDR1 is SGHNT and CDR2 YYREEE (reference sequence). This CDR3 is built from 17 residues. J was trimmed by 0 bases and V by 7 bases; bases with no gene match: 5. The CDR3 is CASRRTSGGTNTGELFF. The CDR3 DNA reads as TGTGCCAGCCGAAGGACTAGCGGGGGGACGAACACCGGGGAGCTGTTTTTT.

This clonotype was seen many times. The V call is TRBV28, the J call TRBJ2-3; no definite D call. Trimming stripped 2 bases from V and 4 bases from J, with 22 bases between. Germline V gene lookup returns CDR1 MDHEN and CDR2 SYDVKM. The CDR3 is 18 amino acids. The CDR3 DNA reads TGTGCCAGCAGTTTAACAGCCATTGGAGTGGTGGGTGCAGATACGCAGTATTTT. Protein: CASSLTAIGVVGADTQYF.

The CDR3: CAWSAQGRRLNYGYTF. The CDR3 nucleotides read TGTGCCTGGAGTGCCCAAGGTCGCCGATTGAACTATGGCTACACCTTC. J is TRBJ1-2 and V is TRBV30, with D unresolved. The germline gives CDR1 GTSNPN, CDR2 SVGIG (reference sequence). The V end was cut by 1 base, the J end by 2 bases, with 17 bases between. This CDR3 region has 16 residues. Based on the CDR3 plus reference TRBV30 and TRBJ1-2, the full variable domain is SQTIHQWPATLVQPVGSPLSLECTVEGTSNPNLYWYRQAAGRGLQLLFYSVGIGQISSEVPQNLSASRPQDRQFILSSKKLLLSDSGFYLCAWSAQGRRLNYGYTFGSGTRLTVV.